This is a list of T cell receptor beta chains from one sample in a study of T cell responses to AZD1222 COVID-19 vaccine. The data were produced by immunoSEQ multiplex PCR, yet TCRdb's version contains in-frame clones alone and is incomplete. The sample has 180,000 or so clones; more than 80% are singletons. The material was peripheral blood, obtained on day 0 of AZD1222 vaccination. These receptor sequences come from an adult in good health. Both conserved end residues are part of each CDR3. The order of the fields is V gene, J gene, D gene, clone size, CDR3 DNA, CDR3 protein. A D gene is named only where the DNA matches it firmly. Not all rows give a size; the values are once, few, many and, for expanded clones, a class.

v_gene: TRBV7-9
j_gene: TRBJ1-2
d_gene: -
abundance: -
CDR3nt: TGTGCCAGCAGCTTAGCAAAAGCTAACTATGGCTACACCTTC
CDR3aa: CASSLAKANYGYTF

v_gene: TRBV5-4
j_gene: TRBJ1-1
d_gene: -
abundance: -
CDR3nt: TGTGCCAGCAGCTTTGACGGGAACACTGAAGCTTTCTTT
CDR3aa: CASSFDGNTEAFF

v_gene: TRBV27
j_gene: TRBJ2-5
d_gene: TRBD2
abundance: -
CDR3nt: TGTGCCAGCAGGGCATCGAGCGGGAGAGAGGGGACCCAGTACTTC
CDR3aa: CASRASSGREGTQYF

v_gene: TRBV4-1
j_gene: TRBJ2-2
d_gene: -
abundance: -
CDR3nt: TGCGCCAGCAGCGGGGACGGGGAGCTGTTTTTT
CDR3aa: CASSGDGELFF

v_gene: TRBV5-1
j_gene: TRBJ2-7
d_gene: TRBD2
abundance: -
CDR3nt: TGCGCCAGCAGCCCCCATCCCCTAGCGGGAGGCTCCTACGAGCAGTACTTC
CDR3aa: CASSPHPLAGGSYEQYF

v_gene: TRBV4-1
j_gene: TRBJ2-2
d_gene: TRBD2
abundance: -
CDR3nt: TGCGCCAGCAGCCAAGATCGGCTAGCGGGAGGGTTGCCGGAGCTGTTTTTT
CDR3aa: CASSQDRLAGGLPELFF

v_gene: TRBV3-1/TRBV3-2
j_gene: TRBJ2-4
d_gene: -
abundance: -
CDR3nt: TGTGCCAGCAGCCAAACGGGGAGCCAGATAGCCAAAAACATTCAGTACTTC
CDR3aa: CASSQTGSQIAKNIQYF

v_gene: TRBV3-1/TRBV3-2
j_gene: TRBJ2-7
d_gene: TRBD1
abundance: -
CDR3nt: TGTGCCAGCAGCCAAGATCTCGCGGCAGGGGGCGAGCAGTACTTC
CDR3aa: CASSQDLAAGGEQYF

v_gene: TRBV6-5
j_gene: TRBJ1-1
d_gene: TRBD1
abundance: -
CDR3nt: TGTGCCAGCAGATCGACAGGGGGTGACACTGAAGCTTTCTTT
CDR3aa: CASRSTGGDTEAFF

v_gene: TRBV10-3
j_gene: TRBJ1-1
d_gene: -
abundance: -
CDR3nt: TGTGCCATCAGCTCCCCCTTGAACACTGAAGCTTTCTTT
CDR3aa: CAISSPLNTEAFF

v_gene: TRBV19
j_gene: TRBJ1-1
d_gene: -
abundance: -
CDR3nt: TGTGCCAGTAGTATAGAGAGTAACACTGAAGCTTTCTTT
CDR3aa: CASSIESNTEAFF

v_gene: TRBV6-5
j_gene: TRBJ1-2
d_gene: -
abundance: -
CDR3nt: TGTGCCAGCAGTTCAGGTGACAGTTCCTATGGCTACACCTTC
CDR3aa: CASSSGDSSYGYTF

v_gene: TRBV27
j_gene: TRBJ2-3
d_gene: TRBD1
abundance: -
CDR3nt: TGTGCCAGCAGTTTAAGTAGGACAGGGGATTTTAACACAGATACGCAGTATTTT
CDR3aa: CASSLSRTGDFNTDTQYF

v_gene: TRBV5-4
j_gene: TRBJ1-2
d_gene: TRBD1
abundance: -
CDR3nt: TGTGCCAGCAGCGGGGGGGACAGGGGAGTCTATGGCTACACCTTC
CDR3aa: CASSGGDRGVYGYTF

v_gene: TRBV21-1
j_gene: TRBJ2-6
d_gene: -
abundance: -
CDR3nt: -
CDR3aa: CASSKVGAGANVLTF

v_gene: TRBV10-3
j_gene: TRBJ1-2
d_gene: -
abundance: -
CDR3nt: TGTGCCATCAGTGAGGGGCAGGGCCCTTATGGCTACACCTTC
CDR3aa: CAISEGQGPYGYTF

v_gene: TRBV19
j_gene: TRBJ2-1
d_gene: -
abundance: once
CDR3nt: TGTGCCAGTAGTATAGATCGTACAGCCGTTGAGAGTGAGCAGTTCTTC
CDR3aa: CASSIDRTAVESEQFF

v_gene: TRBV2
j_gene: TRBJ1-6
d_gene: TRBD1
abundance: -
CDR3nt: TGTGCCAGCGTAAAGCAGGGGGATTCACCCCTCCACTTT
CDR3aa: CASVKQGDSPLHF